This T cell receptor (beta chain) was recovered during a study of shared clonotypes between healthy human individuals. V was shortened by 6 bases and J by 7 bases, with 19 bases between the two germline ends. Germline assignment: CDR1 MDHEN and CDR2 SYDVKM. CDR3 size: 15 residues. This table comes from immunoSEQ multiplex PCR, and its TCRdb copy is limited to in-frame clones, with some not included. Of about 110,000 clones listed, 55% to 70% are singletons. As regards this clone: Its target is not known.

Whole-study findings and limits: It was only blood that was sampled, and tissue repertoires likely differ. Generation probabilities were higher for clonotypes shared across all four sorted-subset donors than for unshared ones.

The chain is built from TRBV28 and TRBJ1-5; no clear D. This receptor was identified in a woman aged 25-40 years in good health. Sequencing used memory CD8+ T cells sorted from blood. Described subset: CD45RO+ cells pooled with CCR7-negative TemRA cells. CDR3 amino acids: CASSKLRAPSQPQHF. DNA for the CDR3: TGTGCCAGCAGCAAACTCCGGGCCCCTAGCCAGCCCCAGCATTTT.